What follows describes a single T cell receptor beta chain. 0.5 to 1 ug RNA was reverse transcribed with random hexamers. TCRdb reanalysed the immunoSEQ multiplex PCR reads using MiXCR and keeps one entry per CDR3 protein. The sample includes approximately 200,000 distinct CDR3 sequences, more than 85% of them seen just once. TCR beta sequencing was performed on blood CD8+ and CD4+ T cells. The TEMRA cells underwent FACS enrichment, while the CD8+ and CD4+ T cells underwent negative isolation. The data originate from a study of CD8 T cells in Susac syndrome. The J segment lost 2 bases and the V segment lost 5 bases, leaving 6 bases of the junction unmatched. This CDR3 region has 15 residues. CDR1 MNHEY and CDR2 SVGEGT come from the germline V gene.

The source of this sequence is a human donor with multiple sclerosis. Sequencing used CD8+ T cells from PBMCs. This rearrangement joins TRBV6-2 or TRBV6-3 to TRBJ2-3, with 8 nucleotides matching TRBD2. The CDR3 spells CASSLLAGDTDTQYF. The CDR3 nucleotides are TGTGCCAGCAGTCTTCTAGCGGGCGACACAGATACGCAGTATTTT.